The 10 T cell receptor beta chains given below trace back to one sample, sequenced in a study of tumor and adjacent non-tumor tissue in lung cancer. This sample's RNA came from whole unsorted tissue. The library came from three nested PCR rounds adapted from ARM-PCR protocols. TCRdb fed the multiplex PCR reads into MiXCR, producing one record per CDR3 protein. The data contain 70,000 to 90,000 distinct CDR3 sequences, over 75% of them singletons. The sample comprised lung tumor tissue. All receptors come from a woman between 50 and 59 years old with non-small cell lung cancer.

The V and J genes are TRBV12-3 or TRBV12-4 and TRBJ1-1; 7 bases are shared with TRBD1. CDR3 length: 15 amino acids. With 7 bases clipped from V and 4 bases from J, the junction kept 12 bases outside the gene matches. CDR3 region: CASIRSGGLATEAFF. CDR3 DNA sequence: TGTGCCAGCATCCGTTCAGGGGGTTTAGCCACTGAAGCTTTCTTT.

A remark on this clonotype: Mismatch with germline at one junction end may stem from a read error. V usage is TRBV11-2 and J usage is TRBJ2-3; 14 bases agree with TRBD2. The CDR3 sequence is 17 residues long. From germline, CDR1 is SGHAT and CDR2 FQNNGV. In nucleotides, the CDR3 is TGTGCCAGCAACTTGGACCCGGGACTAGCGGGGGCAGATACACAGTATTTT. It yields the protein CASNLDPGLAGADTQYF.

This clonotype was detected many times. As DNA, the CDR3 is TGCGCCAGCAGCCAAGATCGGTACTACGAGCAGTACTTC. Encoded protein: CASSQDRYYEQYF. The chain joins TRBV4-1 to TRBJ2-7; D is uncertain. The CDR3 spans 13 residues. Germline lookup yields CDR1 MGHRA and CDR2 YSYEKL. With 0 bases removed from V and 3 bases from J, the gap between germline ends came to 6 bases.

A word on this clonotype: The junction shows a germline mismatch at one end, possibly a read error. In DNA form, the CDR3 reads TGTGCCGGCAGAGGAAGCGGGCAGATTTACAATGAGCAGTTTTTC. This encodes CAGRGSGQIYNEQFF. The rearrangement links TRBV6-6 to TRBJ2-1; D perhaps matches TRBD2 (6 bases). Germline loops: CDR1 MNHNY, CDR2 SVGAGI (reference sequence). The length of the CDR3 is 15 residues.

The chain has TRBV11-2 and TRBJ2-1; D is unclear. The CDR3 is made up of 14 amino acids. The germline CDR1 and CDR2 sequences are SGHAT and FQNNGV. V lost 9 bases to trimming and J lost 4 bases, with 16 bases between them. The CDR3 nucleotides are TGTGCCAGGAGCATATTTCAGAATTACAATGAGCAGTTCTTC. Residues: CARSIFQNYNEQFF.

The rearrangement uses TRBV6-2 or TRBV6-3 and TRBJ2-3; 12 bases fit TRBD1. Germline CDR1 MNHEY, CDR2 SVGEGT. The CDR3 consists of 16 residues. With V trimmed by 0 bases and J by 15 bases, 13 bases remained unmatched. The CDR3 nucleotides read TGTGCCAGCAGTTACTCTGGGACAGGGGGCTGGGATACGTATTATTTT. Its translation: CASSYSGTGGWDTYYF.

Points on this clonotype: It is likely a read error, because the conserved phenylalanine at the end of the CDR3 is missing. The CDR3, as DNA: TGTGCCTTAAATACAGGGAACACTGAAGCTTTCTCT. It specifies CALNTGNTEAFS. This chain connects TRBV5-4 to TRBJ1-1, with D perhaps TRBD1 (5 bases). V was cut by 10 bases and J by 1 base, with 11 bases left in between. Looked up from germline, CDR1 is SGHNT and CDR2 is YYREEE (reference sequence). The CDR3 has 12 amino acids.

This clonotype has more than one count but fewer than ten. The genes are TRBV29-1 and TRBJ2-7, with TRBD2 identical over 8 bases. Per germline, CDR1 SQVTM and CDR2 ANQGSEA. The CDR3 has 11 amino acids. The CDR3 region has the DNA TGCAACGTCGCGGGGGGCTACGAGCAGTACTTC. Translation gives CNVAGGYEQYF.

A remark on this clonotype: Given the absence of the conserved phenylalanine or tryptophan at the CDR3 end, a read error is likely. The chain employs TRBV28 and TRBJ2-7, with 9 bases matching TRBD1. Germline CDR1 MDHEN, CDR2 SYDVKM. This CDR3 has 15 amino acids. Here the CDR3 DNA reads TGTACCAGCAGCGGCGGGGGACAGGGCAACTACGAGCAGTACATC. Its translation: CTSSGGGQGNYEQYI.

As to this clonotype: A much larger clone lies one base from this, so it may be a read error. The chain carries TRBV28 and TRBJ2-1; maybe TRBD2 (6 bases). CDR3 size: 11 residues. Germline V gives CDR1 MDHEN, CDR2 SYDVKM. Trimming removed 5 bases from V and 8 bases from J, with 7 bases in between. The CDR3 nucleotides read TGTGCCAGCAGTCGGGACTATGAGCAGTTCTTC. Protein product: CASSRDYEQFF.